This record covers a single T cell receptor beta chain. Original methodology: It was from reference gene primer amplification that nucleated cell counts were estimated. TCRdb's table, derived via immunoSEQ multiplex PCR, lists solely in-frame clones and lacks some. That table gives V, J and clone size, and the DNA gave D and trimming. The table has 46,000 or so clones, approximately 85% seen once. This entry belongs to a study of blood T cell repertoires in COVID-19. Looking at the study overall: Samples taken during acute and convalescent COVID-19 were collected in the United States, Italy and Spain. Sources were T cells, B-cell-depleted T cells, or PBMCs; the material itself was cDNA or gDNA.

While infection was still active, Seattle patients were enrolled and then followed longitudinally. Trimming removed 3 bases at V and 0 bases at J, with 6 bases between. Germline CDR1 SEHNR, CDR2 FQNEAQ (reference sequence). The CDR3 contains 15 residues. The TCR was taken from a woman aged 80 or over with COVID-19, enrolled during active disease. V gene TRBV7-9 combines with J gene TRBJ2-6, with a weak D call TRBD2 (6 bases). Sequenced: peripheral blood. The chain's CDR3 is CASSLGGSGANVLTF. The CDR3 DNA follows: TGTGCCAGCAGCTTGGGGGGCTCTGGGGCCAACGTCCTGACTTTC.